The subject of this entry is one T cell receptor beta chain. The antigen is unknown. The data stem from a study of vaccination and CD4 T cells after COVID-19. Study summary: Post-vaccination specimens were collected at a median of about 68 days following dose two (range 14 to 241). Study results and caveats: Among convalescent patients, a median about 84% of reactive clones emerged only after vaccination.

Time point indicated: late sampling 161 to 241 days after vaccination in three convalescent patients. The germline V gene has CDR1 SGHKS and CDR2 YYEKEE (reference sequence). The V end lost 2 bases, the J end lost 0 bases, and 5 bases lay between the germline ends. This CDR3 is built from 13 residues. Each CDR3 protein gets one entry after TCRdb re-called the PCR reads with MiXCR. The data show approximately 40,000 distinct CDR3 sequences, about 35% seen once. The sequence was collected from a human donor who had recovered from COVID-19. The rearrangement joins TRBV5-5 to TRBJ1-1; D is ambiguous. The source material was CD4+ T cells from blood, sampled about 7 months after SARS-CoV-2 vaccination. The CDR3 sequence is CASSFGLNTEAFF. The CDR3, as DNA: TGTGCCAGCAGCTTTGGTTTGAACACTGAAGCTTTCTTT. Full variable domain (outside the CDR3, taken from reference TRBV5-5 and TRBJ1-1): DAGVTQSPTHLIKTRGQQVTLRCSPISGHKSVSWYQQVLGQGPQFIFQYYEKEERGRGNFPDRFSARQFPNYSSELNVNALLLGDSALYLCASSFGLNTEAFFGQGTRLTVV.